The 27 T cell receptor beta chains given below trace back to one sample, sequenced in a study of neurological immune-mediated disorders (dated by TCRdb to about 2019). The library was generated by 5' RACE. TCRdb names Illumina HiSeq 2500 as the instrument used. TCRdb ran its own pipeline on the public reads, namely fastp trimming at Q25 and MiXCR clone calling, and kept in-frame beta chains. Every distinct CDR3 protein forms one entry, paired with its most common genes and DNA. This sample is represented by about 74,000 distinct CDR3 sequences; around 5% of them were singletons. The biggest ten clones account for roughly 7% of the sample. Sequencing was performed on PBMCs. The source is a man between 18 and 35 years old with multiple sclerosis.

This clonotype occurred many times. The V and J genes are TRBV7-2 and TRBJ2-7; 10 nucleotides match TRBD1. Germline V gene lookup returns CDR1 SGHTA and CDR2 FQGNSA. V lost 4 bases, J lost 12 bases, and 12 bases stayed unmatched. The CDR3 is made up of 14 amino acids. CDR3 amino acids: CASSSQQGQGIWYF. DNA for the CDR3: TGTGCCAGCAGCTCACAACAGGGACAGGGGATTTGGTACTTC.

The chain recombines TRBV15 with TRBJ2-7; D might be TRBD1 (5 bases). The CDR3 covers 14 residues. Trimming took 3 bases from V and 7 from J, leaving 16 bases between them. From germline, CDR1 is LNHNV and CDR2 YYDKDF (reference sequence). The CDR3 bases are TGTGCCACCAGCAGCAGAAAGGGGCGAAAAGAGCAGTACTTC. Protein product: CATSSRKGRKEQYF.

This clonotype was counted many times. J is TRBJ2-2 and V is TRBV27; D gene ambiguous. CDR1 MNHEY and CDR2 SMNVEV come from the germline V gene (reference sequence). The V gene lost 7 bases and the J gene lost 1 base, with 4 bases spanning the gap. CDR3 length equals 12 residues. DNA for the CDR3: TGTGCCAGCACAGGGAACACCGGGGAGCTGTTTTTT. Residues: CASTGNTGELFF.

At least ten counts were recorded for this clonotype. The rearrangement uses TRBV3-1 and TRBJ2-3; tentatively, D is TRBD1 or TRBD2 (5 bases each). The V end was cut by 4 bases, the J end by 8 bases, with 16 bases between. The CDR3 contains 14 residues. Germline assignment: CDR1 LGHDT and CDR2 YNNKEL (reference sequence). The CDR3 bases are TGTGCCAGCAGCCGAACCCCTGGGGGTGGTACGCAGTATTTT. Its protein product is CASSRTPGGGTQYF.

Many counts were recorded for this clonotype. The J gene is TRBJ2-3, the V gene TRBV12-3 or TRBV12-4, with TRBD2 as a possible D gene (6 bases). V shed 3 bases and J shed 1 base, with 8 bases lying between them. This CDR3 has 14 residues. The CDR3 DNA follows: TGTGCCAGCAGTTTGACTAGACGCACAGATACGCAGTATTTT. As protein: CASSLTRRTDTQYF.

This clonotype was recorded many times. V gene TRBV28 combines with J gene TRBJ2-7; D might be TRBD1 (6 bases). Germline V gives CDR1 MDHEN, CDR2 SYDVKM. This CDR3 comprises 16 residues. Trimming left V 2 bases short and J 6 bases short, with 20 bases between. The CDR3 here is CASSLGPGVPRGEQYF. CDR3 DNA sequence: TGTGCCAGCAGTTTAGGACCAGGGGTCCCACGAGGCGAGCAGTACTTC.

The sample holds many counts of this clonotype. The chain combines TRBV29-1 with TRBJ2-1; possible D gene TRBD2, 5 bases. The germline V gene has CDR1 SQVTM and CDR2 ANQGSEA. This CDR3 region has 14 residues. Trimming cost V 4 bases and J 5 bases, with 15 bases left between them. This CDR3 is CSVVSLRGNNEQFF. The CDR3 nucleotides are TGCAGCGTTGTTAGCCTTAGAGGGAACAATGAGCAGTTCTTC.

In its sample, this clonotype was seen many times. The genes are TRBV20-1 and TRBJ2-7; D possibly corresponds to TRBD1 (5 bases). The CDR3 length is 10 residues. Germline V gene lookup returns CDR1 DFQATT and CDR2 SNEGSKA (reference sequence). CDR3 residues: CSDSTYEQYF. Written as DNA, the CDR3 is TGCAGCGACAGCACCTACGAGCAGTACTTC.

The rearrangement uses TRBV5-5 and TRBJ2-4; TRBD1 matches at 9 bases. Germline V CDR1 and CDR2: SGHKS, YYEKEE (reference sequence). The J segment lost 2 bases and the V segment lost 1 base, leaving 7 bases of the junction unmatched. The CDR3 runs 17 residues. Here the CDR3 reads CASSLFPGQGSKNIQYF. The CDR3 DNA is TGTGCCAGCAGCTTGTTCCCAGGACAGGGGTCCAAAAACATTCAGTACTTC.

The rearrangement uses TRBV15 and TRBJ1-2, with D possibly matching TRBD1 (6 bases). The V and J ends lost 0 bases and 8 bases respectively, with 16 bases between them. The V gene's germline CDR1 is LNHNV and CDR2 YYDKDF (reference sequence). The CDR3 loop spans 15 amino acids. The CDR3 loop reads CATSRDRVAGVGYTF. The CDR3, as DNA: TGTGCCACCAGCAGAGATCGGGTGGCAGGGGTAGGCTACACCTTC.

This clonotype was seen ten or more times. J is TRBJ1-5 and V is TRBV5-1; possible D gene TRBD1, 5 bases. V was cut by 0 bases and J by 2 bases, with 9 bases left in between. Germline assignment: CDR1 SGHRS and CDR2 YFSETQ. The CDR3 has 15 residues. CDR3 sequence: CASSLDGARNQPQHF. The CDR3 coding sequence is TGCGCCAGCAGCTTGGACGGGGCACGCAATCAGCCCCAGCATTTT.

This clonotype was detected ten times or more. The CDR3 sequence: CSGGTLGTGELFF. CDR3 DNA: TGCAGCGGAGGGACTTTGGGGACCGGGGAGCTGTTTTTT. The chain has TRBV29-1 and TRBJ2-2; TRBD2 might be the D (6 bases). Looked up from germline, CDR1 is SQVTM and CDR2 is ANQGSEA. Trimming stripped 7 bases from V and 5 bases from J, with 14 bases between. This CDR3 comprises 13 residues.

With regard to this clonotype: A much larger clone differs from this one at a single base, so this may be a read error. The genes are TRBV7-3 and TRBJ2-1; D uncertain. The CDR3 is 14 residues long. The ends were cut back, 2 bases at V and 6 bases at J, with 11 bases in the middle. Germline-derived CDR1 and CDR2 are SGHTA and FQGTGA. As DNA, the CDR3 is TGTGCCAGCAGCTTAGAGAAGCGAACCAATGAGCAGTTCTTC. Translated, it gives CASSLEKRTNEQFF.

This clonotype was counted many times. The gene calls are TRBV7-8 and TRBJ1-6; tentatively, D is TRBD1 (5 bases). Trimming took 5 bases from V and 6 from J, leaving 17 bases between them. The V gene's germline CDR1 is SGHVS and CDR2 FQNEAQ. There are 16 residues in the CDR3. The chain's CDR3 is CASSTRGSAGNSPLHF. As DNA, the CDR3 is TGTGCCAGCAGCACACGGGGCTCAGCCGGTAATTCACCCCTCCACTTT.

This clonotype was detected ten times or more. The chain is built from TRBV11-2 and TRBJ2-1; D not certain. CDR1 is SGHAT, CDR2 FQNNGV, per germline. This CDR3 is 15 amino acids long. Trimming removed 1 base from V and 0 bases from J, with 7 bases in between. This CDR3 reads CASSLGRLSYNEQFF. The CDR3 coding sequence is TGTGCCAGCAGCTTAGGGCGGCTCTCCTACAATGAGCAGTTCTTC.

This clonotype has at least ten counts. The rearrangement links TRBV12-3 or TRBV12-4 to TRBJ1-5; D is unclear. V dropped 3 bases and J dropped 0 bases, with 6 bases sitting between them. This CDR3 region has 14 residues. The CDR3 bases are TGTGCCAGCAGTTTGACCCCTAGCAATCAGCCCCAGCATTTT. Translated, it gives CASSLTPSNQPQHF.

This clonotype was seen many times. The DNA is left out, because the CDR3 cannot be placed on it with certainty; the CDR3 is given as TCRdb lists it. The chain carries TRBV21-1 and TRBJ1-6; the DNA was not used to check the table's D call, TRBD1. TRBV21-1 is tagged as a pseudogene. The CDR3 region is 17 residues in length, termini included. CDR3: CASSKRVGRGNGSPLHF.

This clonotype has a count of ten or more. V gene TRBV9 combines with J gene TRBJ2-1; possibly TRBD2 for D (6 bases). This CDR3 is 16 amino acids long. Germline V gene lookup returns CDR1 SGDLS and CDR2 YYNGEE. Trimming took 3 bases from V and 0 from J, leaving 13 bases between them. As DNA, the CDR3 is TGTGCCAGCAGCGGACGCCACGGGAGCTCCTACAATGAGCAGTTCTTC. Encoded protein: CASSGRHGSSYNEQFF.

This clonotype was seen at least ten times. This rearrangement joins TRBV5-1 to TRBJ1-1; D call uncertain. V gave up 0 bases and J gave up 5 bases, with 11 bases separating them. The CDR3 consists of 14 residues. Germline V gene lookup returns CDR1 SGHRS and CDR2 YFSETQ. The CDR3 sequence: CASSLEALGTEAFF. In DNA form, the CDR3 reads TGCGCCAGCAGCTTGGAGGCGTTGGGGACTGAAGCTTTCTTT. Drawing the rest from reference TRBV5-1 and TRBJ1-1, the complete variable domain is KAGVTQTPRYLIKTRGQQVTLSCSPISGHRSVSWYQQTPGQGLQFLFEYFSETQRNKGNFPGRFSGRQFSNSRSEMNVSTLELGDSALYLCASSLEALGTEAFFGQGTRLTVV.

This clonotype was found many times. The chain combines TRBV7-8 with TRBJ1-1, with 7 bases that match TRBD1. Losses at the gene ends were 6 bases for V and 3 bases for J; bases not matched to a gene: 10. The CDR3 runs 15 residues. Germline loops: CDR1 SGHVS, CDR2 FQNEAQ. The CDR3 is CASRPRGGRDTEAFF. The CDR3 nucleotides are TGTGCCAGCAGACCCAGGGGGGGGAGGGACACTGAAGCTTTCTTT.

This clonotype was seen at least ten times. In DNA, the CDR3 is TGCAGTGCTAGACTACAGACAGATCAGATAAGGAAACTGTTTTTT. It translates to CSARLQTDQIRKLFF. The chain uses TRBV20-1 and TRBJ1-4; possible D gene TRBD1, 5 bases. The germline V gene has CDR1 DFQATT and CDR2 SNEGSKA (reference sequence). V lost 2 bases to trimming and J lost 11 bases, with 21 bases between them. The CDR3 sequence is 15 residues long.

This clonotype was counted only a few times. One base away lies a much larger clone, so this may be a sequencing read error. The chain has TRBV20-1 and TRBJ1-6; D uncertain. There are 13 residues in the CDR3. Trimming left V 5 bases short and J 9 bases short, with 14 bases between. Germline V gene sequence: CDR1 DFQATT, CDR2 SNEGSKA (reference sequence). DNA for the CDR3: TGCAGTGCTCGAAAGGGAAAGTTTTCACCCCTCCACTTT. Its protein product is CSARKGKFSPLHF.

This clonotype was observed many times. This sequence joins TRBV20-1 and TRBJ1-2, with D maybe TRBD1 (6 bases). CDR1 and CDR2 from the germline V gene are DFQATT and SNEGSKA (reference sequence). Between the trimmed V and J ends, which lost 3 bases and 3 bases, there was a span of 8 bases. The CDR3 sequence is 12 residues long. This chain's CDR3 is CSARNRDYGYTF. CDR3 coding DNA: TGCAGTGCTAGGAACAGGGACTATGGCTACACCTTC.

This clonotype has at least ten counts. Written as DNA, the CDR3 is TGTGCCAGCAGCATCCCCTCGACAGGGGCCAAAAACATTCAGTACTTC. This translates into CASSIPSTGAKNIQYF. The chain recombines TRBV28 with TRBJ2-4, with TRBD1 identical over 7 bases. Per the germline V gene, CDR1 is MDHEN and CDR2 is SYDVKM. The V gene end was trimmed by 6 bases and the J gene end by 1 base; junction bases not matched to a gene: 9. The CDR3 spans 16 residues.

With respect to this clonotype: Here the CDR3 omits its conserved ending phenylalanine or tryptophan, so a read error is the likely source. This chain connects TRBV7-2 to TRBJ1-2; the D is unclear. This CDR3 region has 13 residues. The germline CDR1 and CDR2 sequences are SGHTA and FQGNSA. Trimming left V 2 bases short and J 3 bases short, with 7 bases between. CDR3 residues: CASSLNRHYGYTN. In nucleotides, the CDR3 is TGTGCCAGCAGCTTAAATCGACACTATGGCTACACCAAC.

At least ten counts were recorded for this clonotype. J is TRBJ2-3 and V is TRBV20-1; D gene ambiguous. This CDR3 comprises 14 residues. V was pared by 6 bases and J by 1 base, with 14 bases between. CDR1 DFQATT and CDR2 SNEGSKA come from the germline V gene (reference sequence). CDR3 nucleotide sequence: TGCAGTGCCGAGATGGGTCCCGGCACAGATACGCAGTATTTT. Amino acids: CSAEMGPGTDTQYF.

This clonotype appeared many times. V gene TRBV6-6 combines with J gene TRBJ2-7; a possible D gene is TRBD1 (5 bases). Trimming stripped 2 bases from V and 6 bases from J, with 5 bases between. The CDR3 totals 11 residues. Per germline, CDR1 MNHNY and CDR2 SVGAGI (reference sequence). Here the CDR3 DNA reads TGTGCCAGCAGTTACAGGGGCGAGCAGTACTTC. Amino acids: CASSYRGEQYF.